What follows is one T cell receptor beta chain and its context. V lost 5 bases to trimming and J lost 0 bases, with 10 bases between them. This CDR3 has 15 residues. Germline V gene data show CDR1 as SGHNT and CDR2 as YENEEA. These data originate in a study of blood T cell repertoires in COVID-19. At the level of the study: The origin of the acute and convalescent COVID-19 samples was the United States, Italy and Spain.

In the original workflow: For nucleated cells, counts were estimated from reference gene primer amplification. TCRdb's copy holds only in-frame clones and misses some; the assay was immunoSEQ multiplex PCR. V and J calls and clone size follow that table, whereas D and trimming were derived from the DNA. The repertoire holds a few hundred thousand clones, approximately 88% seen once, with 0.94% in the top ten. The origin of this receptor is a woman aged 40 to 49 who had recovered from COVID-19. The chain is built from TRBV11-3 and TRBJ2-2; perhaps TRBD1 as D (5 bases). The sequenced sample was peripheral blood. The CDR3 region is CASSSLTANTGELFF. In nucleotides, the CDR3 is TGTGCCAGCAGCAGCCTGACAGCGAACACCGGGGAGCTGTTTTTT.